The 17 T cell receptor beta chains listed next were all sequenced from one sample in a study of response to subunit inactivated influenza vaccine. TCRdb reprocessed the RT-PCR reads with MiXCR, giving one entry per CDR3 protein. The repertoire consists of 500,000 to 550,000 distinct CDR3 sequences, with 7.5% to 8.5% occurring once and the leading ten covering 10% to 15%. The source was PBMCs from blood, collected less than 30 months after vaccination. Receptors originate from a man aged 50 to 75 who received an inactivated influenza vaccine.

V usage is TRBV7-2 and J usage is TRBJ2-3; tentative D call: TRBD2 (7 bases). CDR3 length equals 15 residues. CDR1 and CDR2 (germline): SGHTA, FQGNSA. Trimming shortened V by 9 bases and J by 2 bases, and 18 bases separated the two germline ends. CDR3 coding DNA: TGTGCCAGGAGCCGGGGGGCGGGAAACACAGATACGCAGTATTTT. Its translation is CARSRGAGNTDTQYF.

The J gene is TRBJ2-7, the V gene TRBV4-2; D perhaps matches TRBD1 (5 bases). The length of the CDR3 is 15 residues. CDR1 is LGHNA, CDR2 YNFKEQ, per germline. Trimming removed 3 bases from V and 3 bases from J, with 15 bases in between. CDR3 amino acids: CASSQTDTYFYEQYF. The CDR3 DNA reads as TGTGCCAGCAGCCAGACGGACACTTACTTCTACGAGCAGTACTTC.

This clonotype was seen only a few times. The CDR3: CSALGPYEQYF. The CDR3 DNA follows: TGCAGTGCTCTTGGACCCTACGAGCAGTACTTC. V and J are TRBV20-1 and TRBJ2-7; D unresolved. The CDR3 runs to 11 residues. Trimming stripped 5 bases from V and 2 bases from J, with 7 bases between. The germline CDR1 and CDR2 sequences are DFQATT and SNEGSKA (reference sequence).

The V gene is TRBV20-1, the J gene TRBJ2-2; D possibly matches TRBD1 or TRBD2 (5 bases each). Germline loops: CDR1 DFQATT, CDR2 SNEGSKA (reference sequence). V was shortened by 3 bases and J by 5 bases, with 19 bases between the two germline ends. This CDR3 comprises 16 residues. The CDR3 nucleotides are TGCAGTGCTAGGATGACCGGGACGGGGACGACCGGGGAGCTGTTTTTT. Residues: CSARMTGTGTTGELFF.

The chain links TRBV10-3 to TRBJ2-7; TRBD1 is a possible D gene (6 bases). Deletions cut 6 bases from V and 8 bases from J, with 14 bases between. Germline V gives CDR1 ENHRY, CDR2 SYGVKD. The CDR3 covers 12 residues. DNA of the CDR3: TGTGCCATCAGCGAAGGACAGCTGCAGCAGTACTTC. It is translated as CAISEGQLQQYF.

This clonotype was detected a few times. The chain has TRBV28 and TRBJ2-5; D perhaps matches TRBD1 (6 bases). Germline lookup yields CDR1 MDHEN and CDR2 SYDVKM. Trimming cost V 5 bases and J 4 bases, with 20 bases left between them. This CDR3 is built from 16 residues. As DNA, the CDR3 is TGTGCCAGCAGTGACCGAGGGACAAAAAGAGGAGAGACCCAGTACTTC. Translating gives CASSDRGTKRGETQYF.

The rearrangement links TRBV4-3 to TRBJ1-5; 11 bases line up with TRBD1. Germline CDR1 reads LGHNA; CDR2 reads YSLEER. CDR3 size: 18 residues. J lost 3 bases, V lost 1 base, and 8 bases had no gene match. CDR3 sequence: CASSQAWTGGRDNQPQHF. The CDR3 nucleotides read TGCGCCAGCAGCCAAGCGTGGACAGGGGGCCGTGACAATCAGCCCCAGCATTTT.

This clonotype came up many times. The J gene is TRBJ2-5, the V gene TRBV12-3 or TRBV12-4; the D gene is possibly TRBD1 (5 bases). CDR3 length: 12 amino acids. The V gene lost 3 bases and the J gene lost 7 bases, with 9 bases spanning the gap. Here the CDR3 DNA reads TGTGCCAGCAGTTTGGGGCTGCGGACCCAGTACTTC. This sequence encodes CASSLGLRTQYF.

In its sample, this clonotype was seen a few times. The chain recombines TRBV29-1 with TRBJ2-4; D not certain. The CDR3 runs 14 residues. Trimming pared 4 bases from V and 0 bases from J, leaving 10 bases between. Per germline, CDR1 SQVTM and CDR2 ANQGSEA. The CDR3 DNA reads TGCAGCGTTGCACTACAAGTAGCCAAAAACATTCAGTACTTC. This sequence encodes CSVALQVAKNIQYF.

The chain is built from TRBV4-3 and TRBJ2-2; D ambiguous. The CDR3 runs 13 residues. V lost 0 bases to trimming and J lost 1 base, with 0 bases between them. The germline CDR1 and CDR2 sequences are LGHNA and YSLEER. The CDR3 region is CASSQENTGELFF. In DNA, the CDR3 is TGCGCCAGCAGCCAAGAGAACACCGGGGAGCTGTTTTTT.

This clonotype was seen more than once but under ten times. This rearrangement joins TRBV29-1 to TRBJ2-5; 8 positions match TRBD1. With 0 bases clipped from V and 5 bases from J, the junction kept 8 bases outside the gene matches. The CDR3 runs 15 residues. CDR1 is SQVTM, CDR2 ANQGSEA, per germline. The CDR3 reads CSVEDMAGGGETQYF. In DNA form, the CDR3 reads TGCAGCGTTGAAGATATGGCAGGGGGCGGTGAGACCCAGTACTTC.

The CDR3 reads CASNGLAGNEQFF. CDR3 DNA: TGTGCCAGCAACGGACTAGCGGGCAATGAGCAGTTCTTC. The chain joins TRBV2 to TRBJ2-1; TRBD2 agrees at 11 bases. Losses at the gene ends were 7 bases for V and 6 bases for J; bases not matched to a gene: 2. The CDR3 sequence is 13 residues long. CDR1 SNHLY and CDR2 FYNNEI come from the germline V gene.

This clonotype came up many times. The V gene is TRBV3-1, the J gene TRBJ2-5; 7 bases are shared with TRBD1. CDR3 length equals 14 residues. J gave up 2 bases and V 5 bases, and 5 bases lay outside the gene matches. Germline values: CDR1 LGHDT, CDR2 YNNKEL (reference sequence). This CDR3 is CASSYGTVQETQYF. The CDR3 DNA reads TGTGCCAGCAGCTACGGGACAGTACAAGAGACCCAGTACTTC.

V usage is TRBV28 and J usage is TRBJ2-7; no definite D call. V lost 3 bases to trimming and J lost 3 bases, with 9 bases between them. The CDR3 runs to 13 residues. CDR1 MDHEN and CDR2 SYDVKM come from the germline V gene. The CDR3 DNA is TGTGCCAGCAGTTTCCCCGGAGACTACGAGCAGTACTTC. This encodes CASSFPGDYEQYF.

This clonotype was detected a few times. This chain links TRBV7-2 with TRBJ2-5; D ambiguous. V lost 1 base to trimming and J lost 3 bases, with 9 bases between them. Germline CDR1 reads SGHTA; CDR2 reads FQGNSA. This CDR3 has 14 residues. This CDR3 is CASSLELSEETQYF. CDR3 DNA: TGTGCCAGCAGCTTAGAACTGTCAGAAGAGACCCAGTACTTC.

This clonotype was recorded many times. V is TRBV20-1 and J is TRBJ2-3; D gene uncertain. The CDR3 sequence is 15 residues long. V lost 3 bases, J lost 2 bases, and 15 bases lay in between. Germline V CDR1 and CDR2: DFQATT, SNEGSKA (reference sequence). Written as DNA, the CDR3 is TGCAGTGCTAGGAAGGCAGGAATGAACACAGATACGCAGTATTTT. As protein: CSARKAGMNTDTQYF.

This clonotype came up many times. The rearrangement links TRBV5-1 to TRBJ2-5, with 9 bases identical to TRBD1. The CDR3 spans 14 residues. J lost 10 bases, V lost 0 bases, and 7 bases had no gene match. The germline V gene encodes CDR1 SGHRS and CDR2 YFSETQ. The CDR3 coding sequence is TGCGCCAGCAGCTTGGCCGGACAGGGGATGGACCAGTACTTC. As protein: CASSLAGQGMDQYF.